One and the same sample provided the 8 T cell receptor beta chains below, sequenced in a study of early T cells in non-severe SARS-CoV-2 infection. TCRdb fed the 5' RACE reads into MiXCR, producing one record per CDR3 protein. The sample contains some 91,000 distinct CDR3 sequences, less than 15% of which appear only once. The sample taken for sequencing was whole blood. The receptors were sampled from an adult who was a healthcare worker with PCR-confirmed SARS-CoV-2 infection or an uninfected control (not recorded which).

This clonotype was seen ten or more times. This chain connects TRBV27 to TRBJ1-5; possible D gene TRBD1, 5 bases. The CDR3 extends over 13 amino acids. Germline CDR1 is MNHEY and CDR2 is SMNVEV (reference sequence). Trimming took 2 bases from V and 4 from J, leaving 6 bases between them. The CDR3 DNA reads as TGTGCCAGCAGTTTAGGGGCGAATCAGCCCCAGCATTTT. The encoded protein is CASSLGANQPQHF.

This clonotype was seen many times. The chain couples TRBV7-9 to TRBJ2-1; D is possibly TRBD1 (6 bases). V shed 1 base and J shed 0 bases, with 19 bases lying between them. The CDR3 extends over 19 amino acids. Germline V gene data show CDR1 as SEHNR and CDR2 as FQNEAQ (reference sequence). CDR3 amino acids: CASSLGRNRDQSSYNEQFF. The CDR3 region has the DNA TGTGCCAGCAGCTTAGGAAGGAACAGGGACCAGAGCTCCTACAATGAGCAGTTCTTC.

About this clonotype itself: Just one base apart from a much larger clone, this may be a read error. The CDR3 nucleotides read TGTGCCACCCCAGCAAATTACAATGAGCAGTTCTTC. As protein: CATPANYNEQFF. V usage is TRBV7-9 and J usage is TRBJ2-1; no clear D gene. V shed 10 bases and J shed 4 bases, with 11 bases lying between them. The CDR3 totals 12 residues. The germline V gene encodes CDR1 SEHNR and CDR2 FQNEAQ (reference sequence).

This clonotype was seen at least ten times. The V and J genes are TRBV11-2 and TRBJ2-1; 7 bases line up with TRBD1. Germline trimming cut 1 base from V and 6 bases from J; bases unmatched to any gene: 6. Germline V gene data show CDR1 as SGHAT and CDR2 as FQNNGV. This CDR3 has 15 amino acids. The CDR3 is CASSLVRDRFNEQFF. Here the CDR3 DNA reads TGTGCCAGCAGCTTAGTTCGGGACAGATTCAATGAGCAGTTCTTC.

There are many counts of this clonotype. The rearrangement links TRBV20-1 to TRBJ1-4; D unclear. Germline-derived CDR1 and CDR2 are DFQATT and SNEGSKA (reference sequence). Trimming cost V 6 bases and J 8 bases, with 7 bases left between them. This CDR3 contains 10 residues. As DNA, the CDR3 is TGCAGTGCCGAGGAGGAAAAACTGTTTTTT. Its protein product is CSAEEEKLFF.

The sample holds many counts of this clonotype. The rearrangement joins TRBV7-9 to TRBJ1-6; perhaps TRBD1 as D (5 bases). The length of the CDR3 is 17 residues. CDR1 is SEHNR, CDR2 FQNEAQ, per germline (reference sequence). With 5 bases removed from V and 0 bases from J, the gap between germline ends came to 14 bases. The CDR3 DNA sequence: TGTGCCAGCAGCCCCCGGGACGGAAGCTCCTATAATTCACCCCTCCACTTT. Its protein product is CASSPRDGSSYNSPLHF.

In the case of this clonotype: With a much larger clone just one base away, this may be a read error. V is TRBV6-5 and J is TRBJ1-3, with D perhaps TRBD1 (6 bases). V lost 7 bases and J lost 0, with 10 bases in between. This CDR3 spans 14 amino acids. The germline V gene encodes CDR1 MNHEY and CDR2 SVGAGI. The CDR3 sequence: CASTQTGSGNTIYF. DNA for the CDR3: TGTGCCAGCACCCAGACAGGCTCTGGAAACACCATATATTTT.

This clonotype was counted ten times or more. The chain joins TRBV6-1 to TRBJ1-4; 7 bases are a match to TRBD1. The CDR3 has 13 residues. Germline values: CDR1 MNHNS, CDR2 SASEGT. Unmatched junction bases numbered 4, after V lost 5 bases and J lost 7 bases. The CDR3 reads CASSTGEPEKLFF. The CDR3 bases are TGTGCCAGCAGTACAGGGGAACCTGAAAAACTGTTTTTT.